A selection of T cell receptor beta chains follows, all from one sample in a study of cytomegalovirus exposure and HLA in healthy donors. Data came from immunoSEQ multiplex PCR; TCRdb stores just in-frame clones and leaves some out. The table records over 150,000 clones, roughly 83% of them present only once. Sequenced material: PBMCs. These receptors came from a boy aged 2-9 years in good health and CMV-seronegative. Each CDR3 is given without its conserved first and last residue. A D gene is named only where the DNA matches it firmly.

D,J,V,CDR3
TRBD2,TRBJ2-6,TRBV5-4,ASSPPLAGGNVLT
.,TRBJ2-4,TRBV2,ASGAIGDIQY
TRBD1,TRBJ1-2,TRBV5-1,ASSFRTGVDNYGYT
TRBD2,TRBJ2-1,TRBV30,AWTGGLAGDNEQF
TRBD2,TRBJ2-1,TRBV29-1,SVEDRGGGPYNEQF
.,TRBJ1-4,TRBV5-5,ASSSSRGGGGNEKLF
TRBD2,TRBJ2-2,TRBV13,ASSSPTSGSTGELF
.,TRBJ1-5,TRBV6-5,ASSQQGESNQPQH
TRBD1,TRBJ1-5,TRBV28,ASSHPDRGQGQPQH
.,TRBJ2-7,TRBV27,ASSPRTASYEQY
TRBD1,TRBJ2-7,TRBV10-3,AISEKTPGQPTYEQY
TRBD1,TRBJ1-5,TRBV10-3,AIGAGGEGQPQH
TRBD1,TRBJ1-1,TRBV6-5,ASSYGTVMNTEAF
TRBD2,TRBJ2-7,TRBV28,ASNLGLQGTSIYEQY
.,TRBJ1-1,TRBV5-1,ASKGEGFQAF
TRBD1,TRBJ2-7,TRBV6-6,ASSPGQVISYEQY
.,TRBJ2-2,TRBV5-4,ASSLAGVSGNTGELF
TRBD2,TRBJ2-1,TRBV25-1,ASSPTSGLSSYNEQF
TRBD1,TRBJ2-7,TRBV7-9,ASSLGGTGRYEQY
.,TRBJ2-7,TRBV27,ASSKRLAGSEQY
.,TRBJ2-3,TRBV14,ASSQEHSFYTDTQY
.,TRBJ2-1,TRBV7-2,ASSLRLNWGEQF
TRBD2,TRBJ2-1,TRBV2,ASRRTSANYNEQF
.,TRBJ2-1,TRBV5-1,ASSSDRDYNEQF
.,TRBJ1-1,TRBV5-1,ASSASPSEAF
.,TRBJ2-1,TRBV14,ASSSKTRTVYNEQF
TRBD2,TRBJ2-1,TRBV5-1,ASSLEGLGYEQF
TRBD2,TRBJ2-7,TRBV6-1,ASRASGSSYEQY
TRBD1,TRBJ2-3,TRBV6-5,ASSYPGQGKSDTQY
.,TRBJ2-3,TRBV29-1,SVQDEGTQY
TRBD2,TRBJ2-1,TRBV19,ASSIPRTSGSMNEQF
TRBD1,TRBJ1-3,TRBV4-2,ASSSDRGTGNTIY
.,TRBJ2-1,TRBV10-3,AISESGDSNEQF
.,TRBJ1-1,TRBV27,ASSFSGMNTEAF
.,TRBJ1-1,TRBV9,ASSVDVGTEAF
TRBD2,.,TRBV7-6,ASSSRTGTTMYEQY
TRBD1,TRBJ2-7,TRBV6-5,ASSSDRDRATRQY
.,TRBJ2-3,TRBV25-1,ASSDRVRTDTQY
.,TRBJ2-1,TRBV9,ASSHRSHNEQF
TRBD2,TRBJ2-5,TRBV7-9,ASSPGTTGGETQY
.,TRBJ1-2,TRBV5-1,ASSSGSRDDYGYT
.,TRBJ1-1,TRBV19,ASSYRVNTEAF
TRBD1,TRBJ1-2,TRBV5-6,ASSKPGTDYYGYT
TRBD1,TRBJ2-7,TRBV19,ASRDRVVNEQY
.,TRBJ1-1,TRBV19,ASSIMATSNTEAF
.,TRBJ2-3,TRBV10-2,ASSLDISSTDTQY
TRBD2,TRBJ2-5,TRBV7-9,ASSQLAGGPETQY
TRBD1,TRBJ1-1,TRBV7-8,ASSLGWDRGTEAF
TRBD1,TRBJ1-2,TRBV2,ASSAEQGANYGYT